These 20 T cell receptor beta chains share one sample of origin, sequenced in a study of identical twins. TCRdb independently ran MiXCR on the 5' RACE reads; one entry per CDR3 protein. The sample includes a few hundred thousand distinct CDR3 sequences, under 20% of them seen just once. Sample: naive T cells sorted from blood. The receptors shown here come from a man aged 45-65 years in good health.

Concerning this clonotype: This sequence may be a read error, since a much larger clone differs from it by one base. This CDR3 reads CASSAWTGNQPQHF. In nucleotides, the CDR3 is TGTGCCAGCAGTGCCTGGACAGGGAATCAGCCCCAGCATTTT. The chain carries TRBV12-3 or TRBV12-4 and TRBJ1-5; TRBD1 agrees at 8 bases. The ends lost 5 bases at V and 4 bases at J; junction bases unmatched: 4. CDR3 length: 14 residues.

This clonotype was found a few times. CDR3 sequence reads: CAISEGQGNQPQHF. The DNA of the CDR3 is TGTGCCATCAGTGAGGGACAGGGGAATCAGCCCCAGCATTTT. The gene calls are TRBV10-3 and TRBJ1-5; the match to TRBD1 covers 9 bases. Germline V gene data show CDR1 as ENHRY and CDR2 as SYGVKD. CDR3 size: 14 residues. V shed 2 bases and J 4 bases; nucleotides not matched to a gene: 0.

The chain has TRBV4-2 and TRBJ2-5; perhaps TRBD2 as D (5 bases). The CDR3 has 16 amino acids. CDR1 LGHNA and CDR2 YNFKEQ come from the germline V gene. Between the trimmed V and J ends, which lost 1 base and 2 bases, there was a span of 14 bases. In DNA, the CDR3 is TGTGCCAGCAGCCAAGGAGAGGCCAGCGGACAAGAGACCCAGTACTTC. The encoded protein is CASSQGEASGQETQYF.

This clonotype has more than one count but fewer than ten. This chain joins TRBV4-3 and TRBJ1-4, with 9 bases matching TRBD1. The CDR3 loop spans 17 amino acids. V trimming: 3 bases; J trimming: 1 base; junction bases outside the gene matches: 6. Germline-derived CDR1 and CDR2 are LGHNA and YSLEER. CDR3 sequence reads: CASSHSRDRVTNEKLFF. DNA for the CDR3: TGCGCCAGCAGCCATTCCCGGGACAGGGTAACTAATGAAAAACTGTTTTTT.

The rearrangement links TRBV7-6 to TRBJ2-5; D call uncertain. Germline loops: CDR1 SGHVS, CDR2 FNYEAQ. The CDR3 loop spans 14 amino acids. The ends were cut back, 5 bases at V and 5 bases at J, with 15 bases in the middle. The CDR3 loop is CASSTRRARETQYF. In DNA, the CDR3 is TGTGCCAGCAGCACCCGAAGGGCTCGGGAGACCCAGTACTTC. The full variable domain, in which reference TRBV7-6 and TRBJ2-5 provide the parts outside the CDR3, is GAGVSQSPRYKVTKRGQDVALRCDPISGHVSLYWYRQALGQGPEFLTYFNYEAQQDKSGLPNDRFSAERPEGSISTLTIQRTEQRDSAMYRCASSTRRARETQYFGPGTRLLVL.

This clonotype was recorded a few times. This rearrangement joins TRBV4-1 to TRBJ2-3, with TRBD2 matching over 8 bases. The V and J ends lost 1 base and 0 bases, in that order; junction bases with no gene match: 6. The CDR3 is 17 amino acids. Germline V gene sequence: CDR1 MGHRA, CDR2 YSYEKL. The CDR3 protein is CASSQGIAGMSTDTQYF. CDR3 in DNA: TGCGCCAGCAGCCAAGGGATAGCGGGGATGAGCACAGATACGCAGTATTTT.

Notes on this clonotype: Being one base from a much bigger clone, this may be a read error. The chain combines TRBV10-3 with TRBJ1-3, with D perhaps TRBD1 (6 bases). The CDR3 spans 13 residues. Germline CDR1 and CDR2: ENHRY and SYGVKD. The CDR3 spells CAIAGDSGNAIYF. The CDR3 region has the DNA TGTGCCATCGCAGGGGACTCTGGAAACGCCATATATTTT.

This chain joins TRBV27 and TRBJ2-7; D not certain. The V gene lost 6 bases and the J gene lost 4 bases, with 13 bases spanning the gap. CDR1 and CDR2 (germline): MNHEY, SMNVEV (reference sequence). The CDR3 is 13 amino acids. In nucleotides, the CDR3 is TGTGCCAGCAGCATAAGTGCTGAATACGAGCAGTACTTC. Translating gives CASSISAEYEQYF.

J is TRBJ2-7 and V is TRBV6-1; 7 positions agree with TRBD2. The CDR3 sequence is 15 residues long. The germline V gene has CDR1 MNHNS and CDR2 SASEGT. J lost 2 bases, V lost 6 bases, and 10 bases had no gene match. This chain's CDR3 is CASSAPGGATYEQYF. CDR3 nucleotides: TGTGCCAGCAGCGCACCGGGGGGAGCGACCTACGAGCAGTACTTC.

The chain carries TRBV4-3 and TRBJ1-2, with D uncertain. The germline CDR1 and CDR2 sequences are LGHNA and YSLEER. This CDR3 comprises 16 residues. V lost 0 bases to trimming and J lost 6 bases, with 17 bases between them. CDR3 residues: CASSQDFHPDLNGYTF. The DNA for the CDR3 is TGCGCCAGCAGCCAAGATTTTCACCCAGATCTAAATGGCTACACCTTC.

This clonotype occurred a few times. The chain links TRBV28 to TRBJ1-5, with 8 bases aligning to TRBD1. In germline, CDR1 is MDHEN, CDR2 SYDVKM. Trimming at V came to 4 bases and at J to 4 bases, leaving 9 bases not matched to a gene. The CDR3 covers 16 residues. The chain's CDR3 is CASSSGRGRGNQPQHF. The CDR3 DNA reads as TGTGCCAGCAGTTCTGGCAGGGGGCGCGGGAATCAGCCCCAGCATTTT.

This clonotype came up many times. The J gene is TRBJ2-1, the V gene TRBV20-1; the D gene is possibly TRBD2 (5 bases). Germline assignment: CDR1 DFQATT and CDR2 SNEGSKA (reference sequence). This CDR3 comprises 11 residues. Trimming pared 6 bases from V and 10 bases from J, leaving 13 bases between. CDR3 DNA sequence: TGCAGTGCCGCAACTAGAAACGAGCAGTTCTTC. Protein: CSAATRNEQFF.

This sequence joins TRBV29-1 and TRBJ1-2; possible D gene TRBD1, 5 bases. Trimming shortened V by 6 bases and J by 4 bases, and 18 bases separated the two germline ends. CDR1 is SQVTM and CDR2 is ANQGSEA in the germline V gene. The CDR3 length is 14 residues. CDR3: CSVRWVGGTYGYTF. In DNA, the CDR3 is TGCAGCGTCCGTTGGGTCGGGGGAACCTATGGCTACACCTTC.

The V and J genes are TRBV20-1 and TRBJ2-1; the D call may be TRBD1 or TRBD2 (5 bases each). The V gene's germline CDR1 is DFQATT and CDR2 SNEGSKA (reference sequence). Trimming shortened V by 6 bases and J by 10 bases, and 19 bases separated the two germline ends. This CDR3 has 13 amino acids. This CDR3 is CSAGRVTVREQFF. As DNA, the CDR3 is TGCAGTGCGGGGCGGGTAACAGTAAGGGAGCAGTTCTTC.

This clonotype was seen ten or more times. The chain joins TRBV20-1 to TRBJ2-7, with D unresolved. The germline V gene encodes CDR1 DFQATT and CDR2 SNEGSKA (reference sequence). The germline V and J ends were trimmed by 3 bases and 3 bases, with 9 bases remaining between them. CDR3 size: 12 residues. DNA of the CDR3: TGCAGTGCTAGTATCTCCGGCTACGAGCAGTACTTC. Its protein product is CSASISGYEQYF.

CDR3 DNA: TGTGCCAGCAGGACAGGTTATGAGCAGTTCTTC. Its translation is CASRTGYEQFF. The gene calls are TRBV2 and TRBJ2-1; D might be TRBD1 (6 bases). The CDR3 covers 11 residues. V dropped 6 bases and J dropped 8 bases, with 8 bases sitting between them. Germline assignment: CDR1 SNHLY and CDR2 FYNNEI.

As for this clonotype: One junction end disagrees with the germline gene, perhaps due to a read error. The chain employs TRBV30 and TRBJ2-7, with 10 bases matching TRBD1. This CDR3 spans 14 amino acids. Looked up from germline, CDR1 is GTSNPN and CDR2 is SVGIG (reference sequence). The CDR3 DNA reads TGTGCCTGGTGTGTGGGACAGGGGCCCTACGAGCAGTACTTC. Its protein product is CAWCVGQGPYEQYF.

The rearrangement links TRBV20-1 to TRBJ2-1, with D tentatively TRBD2 (5 bases). V dropped 8 bases and J dropped 3 bases, with 17 bases sitting between them. The CDR3 is 14 amino acids. CDR1 is DFQATT, CDR2 SNEGSKA, per germline (reference sequence). The CDR3 is CSPGLRKGYNEQFF. Written as DNA, the CDR3 is TGCAGTCCTGGACTGCGAAAGGGCTACAATGAGCAGTTCTTC.

The rearrangement joins TRBV28 to TRBJ2-3, with 10 bases matching TRBD2. This CDR3 has 16 amino acids. Germline CDR1 MDHEN, CDR2 SYDVKM. Germline trimming cut 2 bases from V and 4 bases from J; bases unmatched to any gene: 6. The CDR3 DNA reads as TGTGCCAGCAGTTTAGTTAGCGGGGGGTTGGCAGATACGCAGTATTTT. Encoded protein: CASSLVSGGLADTQYF.

The V call is TRBV4-2, the J call TRBJ1-3; D is unclear. V lost 1 base to trimming and J lost 0 bases, with 13 bases between them. The CDR3 consists of 17 residues. Germline CDR1 reads LGHNA; CDR2 reads YNFKEQ. CDR3 sequence: CASSQGEAPSSGNTIYF. The DNA of the CDR3 is TGTGCCAGCAGCCAAGGTGAGGCGCCAAGCTCTGGAAACACCATATATTTT.